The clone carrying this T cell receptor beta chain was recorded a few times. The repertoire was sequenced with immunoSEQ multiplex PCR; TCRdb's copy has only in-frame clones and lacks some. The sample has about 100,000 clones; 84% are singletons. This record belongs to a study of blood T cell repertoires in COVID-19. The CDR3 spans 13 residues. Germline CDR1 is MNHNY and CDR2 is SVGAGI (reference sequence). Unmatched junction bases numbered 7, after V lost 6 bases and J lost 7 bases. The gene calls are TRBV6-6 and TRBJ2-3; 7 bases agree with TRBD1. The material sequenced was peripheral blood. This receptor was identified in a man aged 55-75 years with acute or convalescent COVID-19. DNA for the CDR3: TGTGCCAGCAGCAGACAGGGCACCTATACGCAGTATTTT. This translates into CASSRQGTYTQYF.